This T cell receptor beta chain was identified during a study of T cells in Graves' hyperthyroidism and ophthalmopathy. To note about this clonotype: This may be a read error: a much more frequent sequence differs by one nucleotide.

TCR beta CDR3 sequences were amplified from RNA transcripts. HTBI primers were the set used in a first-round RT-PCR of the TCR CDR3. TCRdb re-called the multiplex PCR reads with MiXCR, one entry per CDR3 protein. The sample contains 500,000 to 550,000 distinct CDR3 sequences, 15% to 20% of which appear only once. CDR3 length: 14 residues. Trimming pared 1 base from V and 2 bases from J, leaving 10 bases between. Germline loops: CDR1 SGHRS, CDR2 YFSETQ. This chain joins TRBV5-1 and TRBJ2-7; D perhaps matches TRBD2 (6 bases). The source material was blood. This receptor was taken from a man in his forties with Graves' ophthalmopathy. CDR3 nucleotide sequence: TGCGCCAGCAGCTTGAGGCGGGGACCCTACGAGCAGTACTTC. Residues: CASSLRRGPYEQYF.